This T cell receptor (beta chain) appears in the sequencing data of a study of Graves' ophthalmopathy and Graves' hyperthyroidism. As to this clonotype: Its antigen is not known.

Transcripts of RNA were the source for amplifying TCR beta CDR3 regions. HTBI primers were used in a first-round RT-PCR, which preceded a second-round multiplex PCR. TCRdb recomputed calls from the multiplex PCR reads with MiXCR, one row per CDR3 protein. The sample gives about 620,000 distinct CDR3 sequences, 20% to 25% of which show up once; more than 5.5% is in the top ten. The CDR3 length is 16 residues. After removal of 0 bases from V and 4 bases from J, the junction contained 2 bases not matched to a gene. The germline gives CDR1 SGHAT, CDR2 FQNNGV. Absence of ophthalmopathy within 18 months of follow-up defined stable hyperthyroidism. The study, taken as a whole, reports: The model's prediction of ophthalmopathy progression had around 70% sensitivity and around 78% specificity. In blood, most expanded thyroid clonotypes above 0.001 frequency were also detected. An approximately 83% specificity and 87.88% sensitivity were achieved by a 13-signature model that separated ophthalmopathy from stable hyperthyroidism.

The material sequenced was peripheral blood. The J gene is TRBJ2-3, the V gene TRBV11-2; TRBD2 agrees at 12 bases. The clonotype originates from a woman between 18 and 30 years old with stable Graves' hyperthyroidism. Some clones in this sample may be carry-over from other donors' samples. The CDR3 region is CASSLEASGGADTQYF. CDR3 coding DNA: TGTGCCAGCAGCTTAGAGGCTAGCGGGGGGGCAGATACGCAGTATTTT.